This TCR beta chain is from a study of blood T cells in healthy people across ages (dated by TCRdb to about 2015). Context from the whole study: Template switching captured roughly one uniquely barcoded TCR beta cDNA molecule per two T cells in model experiments. For two donors (one aged 18 to 30 and one aged 80 or older), the study analyzed two additional independent replicas of 1 million unique cDNA reads from the same blood draw. To track age-related changes in TCR beta repertoire diversity, the study relied on deep sequencing normalized with unique cDNA molecular identifiers. Donors were grouped into four age groups: young (average 16 years), middle-aged (39), aged (around 60) and long-lived (less than 85). To avoid experimental bias, donors of different ages were spread randomly across the sequencing lanes. Study-wide findings and limitations: Observed TCR beta diversity per million T cells fell roughly linearly with age, and a significant reduction was already apparent by age roughly 40. There was a strong correlation between observed TCR beta diversity and the percentage of naive T cells measured by flow cytometry. Estimates of total diversity from one million sequenced T cells were regarded as lower bounds and underestimates. Bulk unsorted PBMC profiling prevented conclusive comparison of naive and antigen-experienced compartments. Compared with the aged group, the long-lived group had more naive CD4+ T cells, fewer expanded clones and increased TCR diversity, a pattern suggesting age selection. Because the CMV infection status of the donors was unknown, age-related changes in expanded clonotypes may potentially have been confounded.

On this clonotype: Its specific antigen is unknown. Base qualities are not recorded, but no much larger clone differs from it by a single base.

Receptors were amplified or captured by 5' RACE. Reads for this sample came from an Illumina HiSeq 2500. A second 7 to 11 cycle PCR used a sample-barcoded 5' primer and a J-beta primer mix. A unique molecular identifier was introduced onto each TCR beta cDNA molecule by a template-switch 5' adaptor carrying 12 random nucleotides. Each sample yielded at least 3 million CDR3-containing paired-end reads. The Mint cDNA synthesis kit, primed by a TRBC-specific oligonucleotide, was used to synthesize first-strand cDNA from all RNA. Following uracil-DNA glycosylase treatment, a first 18-cycle PCR with universal primers M1SS and BC2_uni_R was performed on all cDNA. The study's processing was this. Normalization of each sample was performed by random selection of 1 million high-quality reads, each carrying a distinct molecular identifier. Instead of being binned into consensus sequences, reads with shared molecular identifiers were discarded. MiTCR, run with a Q25 quality threshold and the strictest error-elimination algorithm, handled CDR3 identification, clonotype clustering and error correction. A nonparametric unseen species model with Euler transformation was used to estimate a lower bound on total TCR beta diversity. Using fastp at Q25 and MiXCR, TCRdb reprocessed the public reads and kept productive beta chains. Rows matching on CDR3 protein sequence are summarized as one entry with the most common DNA and genes. It is TCRdb's table, rather than the study itself, that gives the V and J calls and clone size. This sample has 1.5 million or so distinct CDR3 sequences in its table, and 35% to 45% of those were observed once. The top ten hold 7% to 9.5% of the sample.

The donors were around 39 Caucasian individuals from Russia, aged roughly 6 to 100 years, who were systemically healthy. Ten milliliters of peripheral blood were collected from each donor into EDTA-treated Vacutainer tubes. Ficoll-Paque density-gradient centrifugation was used to isolate PBMCs, with at least 6.5 million per sample. Trizol reagent was used to extract total RNA from PBMCs, with at least 6 micrograms per sample. For every donor, flow cytometry on a PBMC aliquot measured the percentage of naive CD45RAhigh/CD27high T cells. The CDR1 and CDR2 encoded by the germline V gene are SGHTS and YDEGEE. The CDR3 covers 15 residues, taking in both the cysteine and the phenylalanine. Only the CDR3 part of the read is kept: 45 bases, read in frame from the first base. Relative to germline, V is 0 bases shorter and J is 10 bases shorter, with 16 bases between their ends.

Material: blood. The TCR sequence derives from a woman under 30 in good health. Here the chain combines TRBV5-8 and TRBJ1-4; possibly the D gene is TRBD1, per 6 matching bases. The base sequence is TGTGCCAGCAGCTTGGCTGGGGGGGCGGAGGGAAAACTGTTTTTT. This sequence encodes CASSLAGGAEGKLFF.